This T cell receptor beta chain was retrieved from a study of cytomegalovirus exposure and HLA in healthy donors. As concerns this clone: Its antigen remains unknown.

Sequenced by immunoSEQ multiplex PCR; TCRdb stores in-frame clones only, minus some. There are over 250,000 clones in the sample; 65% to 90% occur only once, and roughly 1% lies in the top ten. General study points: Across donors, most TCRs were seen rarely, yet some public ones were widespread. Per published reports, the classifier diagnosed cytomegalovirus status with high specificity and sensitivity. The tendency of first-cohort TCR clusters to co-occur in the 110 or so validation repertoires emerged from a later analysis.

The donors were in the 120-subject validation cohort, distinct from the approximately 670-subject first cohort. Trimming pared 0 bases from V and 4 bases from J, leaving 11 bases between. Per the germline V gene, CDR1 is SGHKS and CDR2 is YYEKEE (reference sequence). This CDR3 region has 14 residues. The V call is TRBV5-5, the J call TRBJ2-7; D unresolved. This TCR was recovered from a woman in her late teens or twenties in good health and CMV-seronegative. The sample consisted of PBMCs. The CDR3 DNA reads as TGTGCCAGCAGCTTGGGGCACCTGTATTACGAGCAGTACTTC. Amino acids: CASSLGHLYYEQYF.